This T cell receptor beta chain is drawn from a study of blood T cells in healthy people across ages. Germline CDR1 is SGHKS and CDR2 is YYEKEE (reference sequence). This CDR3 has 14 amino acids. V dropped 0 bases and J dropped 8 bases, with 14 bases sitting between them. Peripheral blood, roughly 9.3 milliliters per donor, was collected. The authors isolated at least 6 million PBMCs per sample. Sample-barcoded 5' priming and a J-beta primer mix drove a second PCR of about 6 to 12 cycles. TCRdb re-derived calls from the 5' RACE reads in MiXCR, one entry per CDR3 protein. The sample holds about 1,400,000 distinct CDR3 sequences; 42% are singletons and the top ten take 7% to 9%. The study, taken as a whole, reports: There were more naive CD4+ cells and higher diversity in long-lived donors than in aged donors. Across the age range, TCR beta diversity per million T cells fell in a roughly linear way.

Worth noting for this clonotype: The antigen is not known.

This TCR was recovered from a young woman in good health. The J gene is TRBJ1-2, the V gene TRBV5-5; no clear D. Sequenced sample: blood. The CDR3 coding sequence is TGTGCCAGCAGCTTGGGCCCGTCACTAGGAGGCTACACCTTC. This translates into CASSLGPSLGGYTF. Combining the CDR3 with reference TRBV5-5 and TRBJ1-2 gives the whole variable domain DAGVTQSPTHLIKTRGQQVTLRCSPISGHKSVSWYQQVLGQGPQFIFQYYEKEERGRGNFPDRFSARQFPNYSSELNVNALLLGDSALYLCASSLGPSLGGYTFGSGTRLTVV.